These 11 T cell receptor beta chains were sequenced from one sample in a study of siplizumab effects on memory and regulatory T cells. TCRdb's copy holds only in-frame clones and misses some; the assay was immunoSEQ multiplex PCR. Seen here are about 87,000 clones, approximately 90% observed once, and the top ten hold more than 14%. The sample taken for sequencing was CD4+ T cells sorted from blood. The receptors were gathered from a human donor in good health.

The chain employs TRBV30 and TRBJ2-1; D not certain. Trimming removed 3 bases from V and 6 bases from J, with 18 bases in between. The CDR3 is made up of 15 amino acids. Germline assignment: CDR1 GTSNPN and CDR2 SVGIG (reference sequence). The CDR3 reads CAWRASRLLGNEQFF. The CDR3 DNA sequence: TGTGCCTGGAGGGCTTCTAGACTGCTAGGCAATGAGCAGTTCTTC.

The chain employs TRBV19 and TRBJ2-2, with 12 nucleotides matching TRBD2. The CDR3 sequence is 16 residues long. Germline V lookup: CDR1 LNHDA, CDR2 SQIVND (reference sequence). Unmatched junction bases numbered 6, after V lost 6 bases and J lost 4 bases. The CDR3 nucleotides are TGTGCCAGTAGGAAACTAGCGGGAGGTCCCACCGGGGAGCTGTTTTTT. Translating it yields CASRKLAGGPTGELFF.

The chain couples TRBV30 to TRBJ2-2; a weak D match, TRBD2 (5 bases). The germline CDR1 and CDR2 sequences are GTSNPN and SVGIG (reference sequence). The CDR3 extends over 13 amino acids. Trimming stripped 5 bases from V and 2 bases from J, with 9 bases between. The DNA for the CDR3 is TGTGCCTGGGGACGGGGTAACACCGGGGAGCTGTTTTTT. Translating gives CAWGRGNTGELFF.

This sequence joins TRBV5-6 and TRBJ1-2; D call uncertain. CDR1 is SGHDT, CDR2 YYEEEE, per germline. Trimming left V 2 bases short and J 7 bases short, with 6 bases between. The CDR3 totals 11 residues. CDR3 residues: CASSFSGGYTF. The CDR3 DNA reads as TGTGCCAGCAGCTTCTCAGGTGGCTACACCTTC.

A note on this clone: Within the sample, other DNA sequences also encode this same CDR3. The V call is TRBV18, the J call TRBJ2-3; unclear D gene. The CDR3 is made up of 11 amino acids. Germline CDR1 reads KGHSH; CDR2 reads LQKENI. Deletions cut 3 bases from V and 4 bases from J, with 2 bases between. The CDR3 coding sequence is TGTGCCAGCTCACCCTCAGATACGCAGTATTTT. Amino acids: CASSPSDTQYF.

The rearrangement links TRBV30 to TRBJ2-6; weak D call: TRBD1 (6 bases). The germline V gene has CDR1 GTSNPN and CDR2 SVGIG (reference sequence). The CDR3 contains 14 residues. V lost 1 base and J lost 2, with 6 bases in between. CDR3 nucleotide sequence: TGTGCCTGGAGTGACAGGGCTGGGGCCAACGTCCTGACTTTC. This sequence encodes CAWSDRAGANVLTF.

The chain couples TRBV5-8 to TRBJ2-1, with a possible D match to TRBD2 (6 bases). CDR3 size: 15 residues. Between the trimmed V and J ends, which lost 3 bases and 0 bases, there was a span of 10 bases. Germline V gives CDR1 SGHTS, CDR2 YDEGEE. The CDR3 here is CASSYRGDSYNEQFF. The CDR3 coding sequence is TGTGCCAGCAGCTACCGCGGGGACTCCTACAATGAGCAGTTCTTC.

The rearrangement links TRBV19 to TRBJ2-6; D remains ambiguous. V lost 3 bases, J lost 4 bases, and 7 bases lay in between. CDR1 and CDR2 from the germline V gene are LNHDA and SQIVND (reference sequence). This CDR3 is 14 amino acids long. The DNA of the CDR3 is TGTGCCAGTAGTATCACCCCCGGGGCCAACGTCCTGACTTTC. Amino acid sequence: CASSITPGANVLTF. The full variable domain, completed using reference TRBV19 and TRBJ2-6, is DGGITQSPKYLFRKEGQNVTLSCEQNLNHDAMYWYRQDPGQGLRLIYYSQIVNDFQKGDIAEGYSVSREKKESFPLTVTSAQKNPTAFYLCASSITPGANVLTFGAGSRLTVL.

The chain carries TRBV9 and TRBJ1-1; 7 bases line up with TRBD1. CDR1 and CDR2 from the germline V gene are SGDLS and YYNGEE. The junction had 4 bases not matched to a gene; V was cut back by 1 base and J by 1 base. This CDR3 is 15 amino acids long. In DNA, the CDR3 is TGTGCCAGCAGCGTATTTGCAGGGGGGAACACTGAAGCTTTCTTT. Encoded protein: CASSVFAGGNTEAFF.

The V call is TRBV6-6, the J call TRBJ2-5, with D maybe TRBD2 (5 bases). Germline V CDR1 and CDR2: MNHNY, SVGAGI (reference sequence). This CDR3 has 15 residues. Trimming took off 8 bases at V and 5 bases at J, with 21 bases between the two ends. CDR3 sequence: CASPARPYPGETQYF. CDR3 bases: TGTGCCAGCCCGGCGCGGCCCTACCCGGGGGAGACCCAGTACTTC.

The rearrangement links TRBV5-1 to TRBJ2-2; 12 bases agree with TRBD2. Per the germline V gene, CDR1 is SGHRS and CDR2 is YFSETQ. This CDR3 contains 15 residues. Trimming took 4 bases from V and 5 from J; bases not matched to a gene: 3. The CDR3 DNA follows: TGCGCCAGCAGCGGACTAGCGGGAAGTACCGGGGAGCTGTTTTTT. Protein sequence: CASSGLAGSTGELFF.